The 24 T cell receptor beta chains presented below share a single source sample, sequenced in a study of CD8+ T cells in alopecia areata. RNA was extracted and reverse transcribed into cDNA as the sequencing template. Sequenced by immunoSEQ multiplex PCR; TCRdb stores in-frame clones only, minus some. In the table there are more than 100,000 clones, about 57% of which are singletons. Source: CD4+ T cells sorted from blood, taken at week 0. These receptors all come from a human donor with alopecia areata.

The genes are TRBV9 and TRBJ2-1; D unclear. Germline-derived CDR1 and CDR2 are SGDLS and YYNGEE. The CDR3 spans 13 residues. Trimming cost V 0 bases and J 6 bases, with 7 bases left between them. This CDR3 is CASSVAGSNEQFF. CDR3 nucleotides: TGTGCCAGCAGCGTAGCGGGCAGCAATGAGCAGTTCTTC. The complete variable domain, with remaining parts taken from reference TRBV9 and TRBJ2-1, reads DSGVTQTPKHLITATGQRVTLRCSPRSGDLSVYWYQQSLDQGLQFLIQYYNGEERAKGNILERFSAQQFPDLHSELNLSSLELGDSALYFCASSVAGSNEQFFGPGTRLTVL.

The chain combines TRBV9 with TRBJ1-6; D may be TRBD1 (6 bases). The CDR3 runs to 14 residues. The V gene's germline CDR1 is SGDLS and CDR2 YYNGEE. The V gene lost 2 bases and the J gene lost 9 bases, with 12 bases spanning the gap. CDR3 amino acids: CASSVDYRVSPLHF. The CDR3 coding sequence is TGTGCCAGCAGCGTTGACTACAGGGTTTCACCCCTCCACTTT.

The rearrangement joins TRBV5-1 to TRBJ2-7, with D perhaps assigned TRBD1 or TRBD2 (5 bases each). This CDR3 has 15 amino acids. Germline CDR1 SGHRS, CDR2 YFSETQ. The V gene lost 3 bases and the J gene lost 2 bases, with 15 bases spanning the gap. The CDR3 nucleotides are TGCGCCAGCAGCTGGGGGACCGAGCTCACCTACGAGCAGTACTTC. The encoded protein is CASSWGTELTYEQYF.

This clone was seen a few times. The genes are TRBV5-1 and TRBJ2-1; D unresolved. The CDR3 runs to 14 residues. The germline CDR1 and CDR2 sequences are SGHRS and YFSETQ. Trimming shortened V by 0 bases and J by 5 bases, and 9 bases separated the two germline ends. The CDR3 loop is CASSLGLGDNEQFF. The CDR3 DNA is TGCGCCAGCAGCTTGGGTTTGGGTGACAATGAGCAGTTCTTC.

The chain uses TRBV2 and TRBJ1-2, with 9 bases identical to TRBD1. The germline CDR1 and CDR2 sequences are SNHLY and FYNNEI. The trim removed 9 bases at V and 6 bases at J, leaving 5 bases unmatched. The CDR3 is made up of 12 amino acids. The DNA for the CDR3 is TGTGCCAGTACCGGGACAGGGAATGGCTACACCTTC. Translated, it gives CASTGTGNGYTF.

The gene calls are TRBV5-4 and TRBJ2-7, with 9 bases fitting TRBD2. The CDR3 contains 17 residues. Germline CDR1 is SGHNT and CDR2 is YYREEE (reference sequence). V gave up 0 bases and J gave up 0 bases; unmatched junction bases: 7. CDR3: CASSLGGSGGSSYEQYF. CDR3 sequence (DNA): TGTGCCAGCAGCTTGGGAGGTAGCGGGGGTAGCTCCTACGAGCAGTACTTC.

This clone came up once. The rearrangement uses TRBV7-2 and TRBJ2-2; 13 bases line up with TRBD2. This CDR3 is built from 16 residues. The junction had 4 bases not matched to a gene; V was cut back by 5 bases and J by 4 bases. Germline lookup yields CDR1 SGHTA and CDR2 FQGNSA. In DNA, the CDR3 is TGTGCCAGCAGCAGGACTAGCGGGAGCGGCACCGGGGAGCTGTTTTTT. This translates into CASSRTSGSGTGELFF.

This clone has just a few counts. The rearrangement joins TRBV2 to TRBJ1-2, with a weak D call TRBD1 (6 bases). The V gene's germline CDR1 is SNHLY and CDR2 FYNNEI. The CDR3 has 14 amino acids. Trimming took 6 bases from V and 3 from J, leaving 14 bases between them. The CDR3 DNA sequence: TGTGCCAGCAGCATGGGGGGCAGGGACTATGGCTACACCTTC. This translates into CASSMGGRDYGYTF.

The CDR3 here is CASSLDRYYGYTF. The CDR3 DNA reads as TGTGCCAGCAGCTTAGATCGGTACTATGGCTACACCTTC. The chain employs TRBV11-2 and TRBJ1-2; D remains ambiguous. Between the trimmed V and J ends, which lost 0 bases and 3 bases, there was a span of 5 bases. Per germline, CDR1 SGHAT and CDR2 FQNNGV. The CDR3 spans 13 residues. Full variable domain (remainder filled in from reference TRBV11-2 and TRBJ1-2): EAGVAQSPRYKIIEKRQSVAFWCNPISGHATLYWYQQILGQGPKLLIQFQNNGVVDDSQLPKDRFSAERLKGVDSTLKIQPAKLEDSAVYLCASSLDRYYGYTFGSGTRLTVV.

The rearrangement uses TRBV27 and TRBJ1-1; D gene unclear. Germline CDR1 reads MNHEY; CDR2 reads SMNVEV (reference sequence). V dropped 5 bases and J dropped 1 base, with 14 bases sitting between them. This CDR3 spans 15 amino acids. The chain's CDR3 is CASSPTPTANTEAFF. The CDR3 region has the DNA TGTGCCAGCAGTCCCACTCCAACAGCGAACACTGAAGCTTTCTTT.

This rearrangement joins TRBV5-4 to TRBJ1-1, with D tentatively TRBD1 (5 bases). The CDR3 is 14 amino acids. Germline V gives CDR1 SGHNT, CDR2 YYREEE (reference sequence). The germline V and J ends were trimmed by 4 bases and 0 bases, with 10 bases remaining between them. The CDR3 DNA sequence: TGTGCCAGCAGCGAGGCAGGGATGAACACTGAAGCTTTCTTT. Amino acids: CASSEAGMNTEAFF.

This chain connects TRBV4-2 to TRBJ2-1; D unresolved. This CDR3 has 13 amino acids. The germline V gene encodes CDR1 LGHNA and CDR2 YNFKEQ. V lost 0 bases, J lost 7 bases, and 7 bases lay in between. This CDR3 reads CASSQDNRNEQFF. Written as DNA, the CDR3 is TGTGCCAGCAGCCAAGATAACCGGAATGAGCAGTTCTTC.

The rearrangement joins TRBV11-1 to TRBJ1-1, with 7 bases aligning to TRBD1. The ends lost 0 bases at V and 3 bases at J; junction bases unmatched: 4. Germline assignment: CDR1 SGHAT and CDR2 FQDESV (reference sequence). The CDR3 runs 15 residues. The chain's CDR3 is CASSLAAGGDTEAFF. The CDR3 DNA follows: TGTGCCAGCAGCTTAGCGGCAGGGGGTGACACTGAAGCTTTCTTT.

This clone has just a few counts. V and J are TRBV29-1 and TRBJ1-1; 7 nucleotides agree with TRBD1. The junction had 13 bases not matched to a gene; V was cut back by 8 bases and J by 1 base. The CDR3 is made up of 15 amino acids. The V gene's germline CDR1 is SQVTM and CDR2 ANQGSEA. CDR3: CSPRGIVAGNTEAFF. CDR3 sequence (DNA): TGCAGCCCCAGGGGGATCGTGGCAGGGAACACTGAAGCTTTCTTT.

The chain carries TRBV5-4 and TRBJ2-7; D might be TRBD1 (7 bases). V shed 3 bases and J shed 2 bases, with 12 bases lying between them. From germline, CDR1 is SGHNT and CDR2 YYREEE (reference sequence). The length of the CDR3 is 14 residues. The DNA for the CDR3 is TGTGCCAGCAGCTCGGGCAGGGGGGCCTACGAGCAGTACTTC. Translation: CASSSGRGAYEQYF.

This clone was counted only a few times. V usage is TRBV7-2 and J usage is TRBJ2-3; no firm D call. The V and J ends lost 6 bases and 1 base respectively, with 8 bases between them. Per the germline V gene, CDR1 is SGHTA and CDR2 is FQGNSA. This CDR3 has 13 residues. The CDR3 sequence is CASRPGGTDTQYF. The CDR3 DNA is TGTGCCAGCAGGCCGGGTGGCACAGATACGCAGTATTTT.

The V call is TRBV28, the J call TRBJ2-7, with TRBD1 matching over 7 bases. This CDR3 has 14 residues. Germline CDR1 and CDR2: MDHEN and SYDVKM. V was clipped by 4 bases and J by 2 bases; unmatched bases: 5. The CDR3 region is CASSSNRGPYEQYF. The CDR3 DNA sequence: TGTGCCAGCAGTTCGAACAGGGGACCCTACGAGCAGTACTTC.

Here the CDR3 reads CASSLGRSGANVLTF. CDR3 nucleotide sequence: TGTGCCAGCAGTTTAGGGCGGTCTGGGGCCAACGTCCTGACTTTC. The chain joins TRBV28 to TRBJ2-6; D is unclear. V was pared by 2 bases and J by 1 base, with 6 bases between. Germline V CDR1 and CDR2: MDHEN, SYDVKM. The CDR3 covers 15 residues.

This clone has only a few counts. V usage is TRBV6-6 and J usage is TRBJ2-7; 7 positions agree with TRBD2. Germline-derived CDR1 and CDR2 are MNHNY and SVGAGI (reference sequence). V lost 6 bases, J lost 3 bases, and 11 bases stayed unmatched. The CDR3 is 15 residues long. The CDR3 protein is CASRPTSETLYEQYF. For the CDR3, the DNA is TGTGCCAGCAGACCCACTAGCGAAACACTCTACGAGCAGTACTTC.

This rearrangement joins TRBV4-2 to TRBJ2-5, with a weak D call TRBD2 (5 bases). From germline, CDR1 is LGHNA and CDR2 YNFKEQ. The CDR3 extends over 17 amino acids. The germline V and J ends were trimmed by 3 bases and 1 base, with 18 bases remaining between them. CDR3 loop: CASSQEAYRGPQETQYF. The CDR3 DNA reads TGTGCCAGCAGCCAGGAGGCTTATAGAGGGCCCCAAGAGACCCAGTACTTC.

This sequence joins TRBV4-2 and TRBJ2-3, with 9 nucleotides matching TRBD2. The V and J ends lost 4 bases and 3 bases, in that order; junction bases with no gene match: 8. The CDR3 covers 16 residues. Germline V CDR1 and CDR2: LGHNA, YNFKEQ. The CDR3 DNA sequence: TGTGCCAGCAGCCCAGCGTCTAGCGGGGCGACAGATACGCAGTATTTT. Protein product: CASSPASSGATDTQYF.

The chain is built from TRBV4-2 and TRBJ2-5, with 8 bases aligning to TRBD1. The CDR3 is made up of 15 amino acids. CDR1 is LGHNA, CDR2 YNFKEQ, per germline. V was clipped by 1 base and J by 4 bases; unmatched bases: 5. The CDR3 sequence: CASSQVGQGAETQYF. CDR3 coding DNA: TGTGCCAGCAGCCAAGTTGGACAGGGTGCAGAGACCCAGTACTTC.

This chain links TRBV27 with TRBJ2-7; D unresolved. Germline V CDR1 and CDR2: MNHEY, SMNVEV (reference sequence). Deletions cut 2 bases from V and 6 bases from J, with 14 bases between. The CDR3 consists of 14 residues. This chain's CDR3 is CASSLIAPHREQYF. The CDR3 DNA follows: TGTGCCAGCAGTTTAATCGCCCCGCACCGCGAGCAGTACTTC.

Written as DNA, the CDR3 is TGTGCCAGCAGACGGTTTAGCGGGGGACAAGAGACCCAGTACTTC. Translated, it gives CASRRFSGGQETQYF. The chain carries TRBV7-2 and TRBJ2-5, with 9 bases lining up with TRBD2. There are 15 residues in the CDR3. V shed 6 bases, J shed 2 bases, and the junction held 7 bases outside the gene matches. Per the germline V gene, CDR1 is SGHTA and CDR2 is FQGNSA.